This T cell receptor beta chain was observed in a study of cytomegalovirus exposure and HLA in healthy donors. Everyone who donated was a healthy bone marrow donor. Germline assignment: CDR1 SGHAT and CDR2 FQNNGV. The CDR3 runs to 17 residues. The V and J ends lost 0 bases and 3 bases, in that order; junction bases with no gene match: 9. 13 Jbeta primers and 60 Vbeta primers were used for the PCR. Sequencing used immunoSEQ multiplex PCR; TCRdb keeps in-frame clones, though not all of them. The repertoire has approximately 160,000 clones, around two thirds of them found once; the top ten carry about 1.3%. For this clone: The antigen remains undetermined.

The study, taken as a whole, reports: The authors listed around 150 TCR beta chains as cytomegalovirus-associated. Across donors, most TCRs were seen rarely, yet some public ones were widespread. The availability of immune exposure information extended only to CMV serostatus.

The rearrangement links TRBV11-2 to TRBJ2-7, with TRBD2 identical over 9 bases. Source material: PBMCs. This TCR was sampled from a man aged 50-60 years in good health and CMV-seronegative. The CDR3 DNA reads TGTGCCAGCAGCTTAGATGGAGTAGCGGGGGCCTTCTACGAGCAGTACTTC. Amino acid sequence: CASSLDGVAGAFYEQYF.